A selection of T cell receptor beta chains follows, all from one sample in a study of graft-versus-host responses after intestinal transplantation. Data came from immunoSEQ multiplex PCR; TCRdb stores just in-frame clones and leaves some out. In the table there are some 7,400 clones, 25% to 35% of which are singletons. The source was alloreactive CD8+ T cells from a mixed lymphocyte reaction culture, collected before transplantation. The receptor set was obtained from a human patient who was an organ donor for intestinal transplantation. The CDR3 runs from the conserved cysteine through the conserved F or W. A D gene is named only where the DNA matches it firmly. The size of a clone is reported for some rows only, either as once, few or many, or as a class for expanded clones.

j_call clone_size v_call d_call cdr3_nt cdr3_aa
TRBJ2-1 - TRBV11-3 - TGTGCCAGCAGCTTTTTCGACAGGTACAATGAGCAGTTCTTC CASSFFDRYNEQFF
TRBJ1-1 - TRBV4-2 - TGTGCCAGCAGCCAAGGCGGAGGGAGCGTTAGGGATGACACTGAAGCTTTCTTT CASSQGGGSVRDDTEAFF
TRBJ1-2 - TRBV27 - TGTGCCAGCAGTTTATGTCCAGGGGAGAGGGCCCGCTATGGCTACACCTTC CASSLCPGERARYGYTF
TRBJ1-5 - TRBV19 - TGTGCCAGTAGTAAGGTCTGGAGAGGCAATCAGCCCCAGCATTTT CASSKVWRGNQPQHF
TRBJ1-5 - TRBV19 - TGTGCCAGTAGTATTTCAGGATTCAATCAGCCCCAGCATTTT CASSISGFNQPQHF
TRBJ1-2 medium-sized TRBV27 TRBD1 TGTGCCAGCAGCACTATTTCGACAGGGGGCGGCTACACCTTC CASSTISTGGGYTF
TRBJ2-7 few TRBV6-5 - TGTGCCAGCAGTTACGGGCACAGGGTATACGAGCAGTACTTC CASSYGHRVYEQYF
TRBJ2-3 - TRBV5-1 TRBD2 TGCGCCAGCAGCTTGGGGCTAGCGGGAGGGCTCACAGATACGCAGTATTTT CASSLGLAGGLTDTQYF
TRBJ1-2 - TRBV4-3 - TGCGCCAGCAGCCAACAGGTACAGGGCGGGGGCTACACCTTC CASSQQVQGGGYTF
TRBJ2-7 - TRBV7-2 TRBD2 TGTGCCAGCAGCTTATCCGGGGGGGCCGACGAGCAGTACTTC CASSLSGGADEQYF
TRBJ1-4 few TRBV6-1 - TGTGCCAGCAGTTCCGAGGGCCGTAAACTGTTTTTT CASSSEGRKLFF
TRBJ1-1 - TRBV19 - TGTGCCAGTAGTACCCCCCGGGACACCCTGTATGGGACTGAAGCTTTCTTT CASSTPRDTLYGTEAFF
TRBJ2-5 - TRBV7-9 TRBD1 TGTGCCAGCAGCACGACCCCGACAGGGGGCGCGGTGACCCAGTACTTC CASSTTPTGGAVTQYF
TRBJ1-2 - TRBV10-3 TRBD1 TGTGCCATCAGTCGACAGGGGGCGCACTATGGCTACACCTTC CAISRQGAHYGYTF
TRBJ1-2 - TRBV19 - TGTGCCAGTAGTATTTGGTTGGGGGACTATTTCTATGGCTACACCTTC CASSIWLGDYFYGYTF
TRBJ2-1 few TRBV28 TRBD1 TGTGCCAGCAGTTTTCTTGAAATAAGGACAGGGGCCAATGAGGTGCACAATGAGCAGTTCTTC CASSFLEIRTGANEVHNEQFF
TRBJ2-7 - TRBV7-3 TRBD1 TGTGCCAGCAGCCCAACCGGGACAGGCGCCGGCGAGCAGTACTTC CASSPTGTGAGEQYF
TRBJ2-7 few TRBV5-4 - TGCGCCAGCAGCTCATTGCCGGGATCCCTTCGCGAGCAGTACTTC CASSSLPGSLREQYF
TRBJ1-2 few TRBV25-1 TRBD1 TGTGCCAGCAGCCCAGGGGGTCTGCCCTATGGCTACACCTTC CASSPGGLPYGYTF
TRBJ2-2 - TRBV29-1 TRBD1 TGCAGCGTGACCGGGACAGGGTCCGGGGAGCTGTTTTTT CSVTGTGSGELFF
TRBJ2-7 - TRBV19 TRBD1 TGTGCCAGTAGTATAGGGACAGGGGGGTACGAGCAGTACTTC CASSIGTGGYEQYF
TRBJ2-5 - TRBV5-1 - TGCGCCAGCAGCGACTACCCCCGGCGACAGGTGGCCGAGACCCAGTACTTC CASSDYPRRQVAETQYF